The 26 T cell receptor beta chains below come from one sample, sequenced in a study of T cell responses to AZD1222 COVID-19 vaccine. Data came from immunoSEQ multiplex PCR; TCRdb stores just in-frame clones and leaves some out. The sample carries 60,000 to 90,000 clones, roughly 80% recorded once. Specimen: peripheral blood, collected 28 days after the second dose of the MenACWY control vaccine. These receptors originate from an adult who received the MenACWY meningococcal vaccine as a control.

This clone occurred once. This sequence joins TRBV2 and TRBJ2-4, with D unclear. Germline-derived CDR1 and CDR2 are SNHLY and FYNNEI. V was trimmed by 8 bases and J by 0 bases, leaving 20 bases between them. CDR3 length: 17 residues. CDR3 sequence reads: CASSPEAVTLAKNIQYF. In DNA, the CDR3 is TGTGCCAGCTCTCCCGAAGCAGTGACGCTAGCCAAAAACATTCAGTACTTC.

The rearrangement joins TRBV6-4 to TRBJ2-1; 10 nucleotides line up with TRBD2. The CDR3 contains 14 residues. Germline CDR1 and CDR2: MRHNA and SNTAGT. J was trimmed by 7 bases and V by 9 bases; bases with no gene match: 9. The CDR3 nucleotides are TGTGCCAGTTCTATAGCGGGGGGCAGGAATGAGCAGTTCTTC. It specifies CASSIAGGRNEQFF.

CDR3 protein: CASSLWTGIDEQFF. As DNA, the CDR3 is TGTGCCAGCAGTTTGTGGACAGGGATCGATGAGCAGTTCTTC. This chain joins TRBV28 and TRBJ2-1, with 8 bases identical to TRBD1. The ends lost 3 bases at V and 8 bases at J; junction bases unmatched: 6. Germline lookup yields CDR1 MDHEN and CDR2 SYDVKM. CDR3 size: 14 residues.

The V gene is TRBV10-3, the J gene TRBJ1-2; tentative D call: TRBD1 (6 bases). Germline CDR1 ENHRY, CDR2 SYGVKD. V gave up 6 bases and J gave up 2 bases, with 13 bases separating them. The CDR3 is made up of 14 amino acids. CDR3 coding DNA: TGTGCCATCAGGCCGACAGGAGCGAACTATGGCTACACCTTC. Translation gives CAIRPTGANYGYTF.

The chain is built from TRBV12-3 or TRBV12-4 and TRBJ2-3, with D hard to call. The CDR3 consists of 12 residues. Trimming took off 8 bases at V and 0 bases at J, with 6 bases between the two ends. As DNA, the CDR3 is TGTGCCAGCGGGTATAGCACAGATACGCAGTATTTT. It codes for CASGYSTDTQYF.

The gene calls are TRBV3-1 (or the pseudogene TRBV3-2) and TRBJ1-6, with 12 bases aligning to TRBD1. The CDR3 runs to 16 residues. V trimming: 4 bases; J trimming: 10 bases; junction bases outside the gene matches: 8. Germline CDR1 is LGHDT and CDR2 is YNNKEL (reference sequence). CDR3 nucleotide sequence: TGTGCCAGCAGCCCGGGACAGGGGGCGCTTCGATCACCCCTCCACTTT. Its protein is CASSPGQGALRSPLHF.

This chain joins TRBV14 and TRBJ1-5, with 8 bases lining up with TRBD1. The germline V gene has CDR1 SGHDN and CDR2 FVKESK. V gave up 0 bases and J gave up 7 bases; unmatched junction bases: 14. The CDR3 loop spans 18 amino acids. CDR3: CASSQETRGRSVNQPQHF. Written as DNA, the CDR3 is TGTGCCAGCAGCCAAGAAACCAGGGGGCGAAGTGTAAACCAGCCCCAGCATTTT.

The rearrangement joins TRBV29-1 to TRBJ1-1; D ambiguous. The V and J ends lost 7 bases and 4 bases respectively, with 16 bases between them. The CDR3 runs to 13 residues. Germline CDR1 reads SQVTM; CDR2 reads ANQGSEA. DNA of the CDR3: TGCAGCGGTGATCGGGGTGGTTCCACTGAAGCTTTCTTT. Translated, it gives CSGDRGGSTEAFF.

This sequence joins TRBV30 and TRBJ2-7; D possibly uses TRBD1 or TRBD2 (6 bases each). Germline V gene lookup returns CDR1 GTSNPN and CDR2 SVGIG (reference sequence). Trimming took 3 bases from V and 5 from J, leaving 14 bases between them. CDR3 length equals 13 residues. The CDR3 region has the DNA TGTGCCTGGAGCGTGGGGGGCCCCGACGAGCAGTACTTC. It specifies CAWSVGGPDEQYF.

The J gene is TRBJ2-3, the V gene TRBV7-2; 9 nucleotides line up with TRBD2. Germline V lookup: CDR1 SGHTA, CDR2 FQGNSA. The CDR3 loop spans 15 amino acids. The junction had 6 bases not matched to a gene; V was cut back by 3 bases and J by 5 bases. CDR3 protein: CASSFAGGHEDTQYF. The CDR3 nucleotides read TGTGCCAGCAGCTTCGCGGGGGGGCACGAAGATACGCAGTATTTT.

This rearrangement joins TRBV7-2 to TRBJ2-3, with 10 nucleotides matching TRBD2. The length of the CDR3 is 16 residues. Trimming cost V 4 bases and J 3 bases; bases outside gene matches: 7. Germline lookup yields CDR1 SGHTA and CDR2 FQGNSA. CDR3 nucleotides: TGTGCCAGCAGCTATAGAGCGGGGGGGCCAACAGATACGCAGTATTTT. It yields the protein CASSYRAGGPTDTQYF.

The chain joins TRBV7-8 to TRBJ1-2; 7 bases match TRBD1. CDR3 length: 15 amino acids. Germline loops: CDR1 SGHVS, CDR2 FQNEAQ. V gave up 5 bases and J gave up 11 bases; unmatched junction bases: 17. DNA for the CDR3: TGTGCCAGCAGCCCCGACAGGGTATATCCTATGAAATACACCTTC. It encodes CASSPDRVYPMKYTF.

The CDR3 reads CASSSSDRFRGELFF. The CDR3 DNA is TGTGCCAGCAGCTCTAGCGACAGGTTCAGAGGGGAGCTGTTTTTT. The chain uses TRBV7-6 and TRBJ2-2; either TRBD1 or TRBD2 may fit D (6 bases each). Germline V gene sequence: CDR1 SGHVS, CDR2 FNYEAQ. The CDR3 contains 15 residues. Trimming removed 4 bases from V and 8 bases from J, with 17 bases in between.

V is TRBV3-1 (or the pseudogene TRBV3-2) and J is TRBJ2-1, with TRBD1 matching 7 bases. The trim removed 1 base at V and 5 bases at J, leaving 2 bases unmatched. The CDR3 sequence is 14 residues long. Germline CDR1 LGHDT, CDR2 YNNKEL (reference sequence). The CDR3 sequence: CASSQAGQNNEQFF. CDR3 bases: TGTGCCAGCAGCCAAGCGGGACAGAACAATGAGCAGTTCTTC.

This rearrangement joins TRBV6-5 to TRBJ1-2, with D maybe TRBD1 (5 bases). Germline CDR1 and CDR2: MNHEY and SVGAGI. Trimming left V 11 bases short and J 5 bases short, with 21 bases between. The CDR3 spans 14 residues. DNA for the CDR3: TGTGCCCGCGCGGGGGGGGGACCCTCTTATGGCTACACCTTC. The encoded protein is CARAGGGPSYGYTF.

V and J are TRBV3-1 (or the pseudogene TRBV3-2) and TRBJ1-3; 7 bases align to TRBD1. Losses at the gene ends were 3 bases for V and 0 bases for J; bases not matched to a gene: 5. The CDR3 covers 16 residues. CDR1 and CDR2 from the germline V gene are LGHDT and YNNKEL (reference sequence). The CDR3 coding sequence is TGTGCCAGCAGCCAGAGCCCAGGGGGCTCTGGAAACACCATATATTTT. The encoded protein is CASSQSPGGSGNTIYF.

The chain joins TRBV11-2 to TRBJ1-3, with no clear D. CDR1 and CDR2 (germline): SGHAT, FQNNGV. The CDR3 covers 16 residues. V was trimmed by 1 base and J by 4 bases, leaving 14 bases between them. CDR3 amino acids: CASSLGSGRAGNTIYF. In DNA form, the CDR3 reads TGTGCCAGCAGCTTAGGTTCAGGCCGAGCGGGAAACACCATATATTTT.

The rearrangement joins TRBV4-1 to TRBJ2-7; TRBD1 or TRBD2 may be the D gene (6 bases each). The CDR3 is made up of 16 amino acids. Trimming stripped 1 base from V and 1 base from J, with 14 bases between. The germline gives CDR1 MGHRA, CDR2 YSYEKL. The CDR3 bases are TGCGCCAGCAGCCAAGGGTGGGGGGACAATTCCTACGAGCAGTACTTC. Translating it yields CASSQGWGDNSYEQYF.

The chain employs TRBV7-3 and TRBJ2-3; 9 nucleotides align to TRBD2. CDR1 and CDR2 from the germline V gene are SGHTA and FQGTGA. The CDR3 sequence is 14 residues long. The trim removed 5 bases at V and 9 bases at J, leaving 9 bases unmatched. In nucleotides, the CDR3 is TGTGCCAGCAGCATTAGCGGGAGCGGTAGAACGCAGTATTTT. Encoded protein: CASSISGSGRTQYF. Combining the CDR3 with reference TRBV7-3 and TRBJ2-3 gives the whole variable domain GAGVSQTPSNKVTEKGKYVELRCDPISGHTALYWYRQSLGQGPEFLIYFQGTGAADDSGLPNDRFFAVRPEGSVSTLKIQRTERGDSAVYLCASSISGSGRTQYFGPGTRLTVL.

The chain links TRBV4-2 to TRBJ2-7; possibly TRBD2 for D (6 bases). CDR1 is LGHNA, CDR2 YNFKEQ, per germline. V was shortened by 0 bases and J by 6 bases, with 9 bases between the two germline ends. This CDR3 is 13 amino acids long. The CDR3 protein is CASSQDRRAEQYF. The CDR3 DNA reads TGTGCCAGCAGCCAAGACCGGAGGGCCGAGCAGTACTTC.

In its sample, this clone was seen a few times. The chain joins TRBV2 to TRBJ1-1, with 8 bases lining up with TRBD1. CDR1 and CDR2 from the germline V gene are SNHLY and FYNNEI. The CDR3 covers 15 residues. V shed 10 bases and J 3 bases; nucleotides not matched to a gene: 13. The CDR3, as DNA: TGTGCCACCGATTTACAGGGGGTCGGGTACACTGAAGCTTTCTTT. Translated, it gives CATDLQGVGYTEAFF.

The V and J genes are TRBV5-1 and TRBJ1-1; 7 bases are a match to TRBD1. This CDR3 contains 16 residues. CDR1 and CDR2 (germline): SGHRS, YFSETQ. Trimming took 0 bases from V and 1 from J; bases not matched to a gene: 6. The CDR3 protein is CASSLEGGQGNTEAFF. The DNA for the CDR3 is TGCGCCAGCAGCTTGGAAGGGGGCCAGGGGAACACTGAAGCTTTCTTT.

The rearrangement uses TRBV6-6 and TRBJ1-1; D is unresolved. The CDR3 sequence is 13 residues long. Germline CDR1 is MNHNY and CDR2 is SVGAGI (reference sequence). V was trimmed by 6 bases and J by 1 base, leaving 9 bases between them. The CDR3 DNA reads TGTGCCAGCAGAGTAGGAGGGAACACTGAAGCTTTCTTT. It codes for CASRVGGNTEAFF.

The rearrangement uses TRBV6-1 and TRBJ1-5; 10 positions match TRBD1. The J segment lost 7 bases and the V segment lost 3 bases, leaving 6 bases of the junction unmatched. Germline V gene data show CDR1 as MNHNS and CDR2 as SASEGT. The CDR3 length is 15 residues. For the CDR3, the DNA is TGTGCCAGCAGTGACCCCGGGACAGGGGAACAGCCCCAGCATTTT. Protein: CASSDPGTGEQPQHF.

The CDR3 reads CASSGTSGTEETQYF. The DNA for the CDR3 is TGCGCCAGCTCAGGGACTAGCGGGACTGAAGAGACCCAGTACTTC. The chain links TRBV5-1 to TRBJ2-5, with TRBD2 identical over 13 bases. Germline V gene data show CDR1 as SGHRS and CDR2 as YFSETQ. The CDR3 runs to 15 residues. J was trimmed by 3 bases and V by 7 bases; bases with no gene match: 6. The complete variable domain, with remaining parts taken from reference TRBV5-1 and TRBJ2-5, reads KAGVTQTPRYLIKTRGQQVTLSCSPISGHRSVSWYQQTPGQGLQFLFEYFSETQRNKGNFPGRFSGRQFSNSRSEMNVSTLELGDSALYLCASSGTSGTEETQYFGPGTRLLVL.

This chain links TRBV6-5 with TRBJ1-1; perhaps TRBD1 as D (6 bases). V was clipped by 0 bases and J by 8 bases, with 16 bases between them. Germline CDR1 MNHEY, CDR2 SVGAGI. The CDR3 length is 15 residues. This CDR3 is CASSYSNSGASEAFF. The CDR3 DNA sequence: TGTGCCAGCAGTTACTCGAATTCAGGGGCTAGCGAAGCTTTCTTT.